The next 18 T cell receptor beta chains were all read from a single sample in a study of blood T cell repertoires in COVID-19. Data came from immunoSEQ multiplex PCR; TCRdb stores just in-frame clones and leaves some out. The table records 150,000 or so clones, around 80% of them present only once. The sample consisted of peripheral blood. These receptors all come from a woman older than 75 with acute or convalescent COVID-19.

The chain links TRBV19 to TRBJ2-1; 12 bases line up with TRBD2. The ends lost 6 bases at V and 7 bases at J; junction bases unmatched: 7. The CDR3 consists of 15 residues. Germline lookup yields CDR1 LNHDA and CDR2 SQIVND (reference sequence). For the CDR3, the DNA is TGTGCCAGTAGGATTCTAGCGGGAGGGATGAATGAGCAGTTCTTC. This sequence encodes CASRILAGGMNEQFF.

The V and J genes are TRBV6-2 or TRBV6-3 and TRBJ1-1, with a tentative D call TRBD1 (5 bases). The V gene lost 5 bases and the J gene lost 0 bases, with 19 bases spanning the gap. From germline, CDR1 is MNHEY and CDR2 SVGEGT. This CDR3 contains 17 residues. CDR3 DNA sequence: TGTGCCAGCAGTCCCAAGCGGACGGGGGGTATGAACACTGAAGCTTTCTTT. Encoded protein: CASSPKRTGGMNTEAFF.

This sequence joins TRBV19 and TRBJ1-1, with 12 bases that match TRBD1. Trimming removed 3 bases from V and 7 bases from J; junction bases left unmatched: 9. The CDR3 is 16 amino acids. Germline loops: CDR1 LNHDA, CDR2 SQIVND (reference sequence). CDR3 sequence reads: CASSILPGQGACEAFF. CDR3 in DNA: TGTGCCAGTAGTATCCTCCCGGGACAGGGGGCTTGTGAAGCTTTCTTT.

The chain combines TRBV5-4 with TRBJ1-1, with D unclear. Germline CDR1 is SGHNT and CDR2 is YYREEE (reference sequence). The V end lost 0 bases, the J end lost 1 base, and 10 bases lay between the germline ends. This CDR3 is 15 amino acids long. CDR3 sequence (DNA): TGTGCCAGCAGCTTGGCCGAGGCGGGGAACACTGAAGCTTTCTTT. As protein: CASSLAEAGNTEAFF.

The rearrangement links TRBV4-3 to TRBJ2-7; weak D call: TRBD1 (6 bases). From germline, CDR1 is LGHNA and CDR2 YSLEER. This CDR3 is built from 15 residues. The V gene lost 1 base and the J gene lost 0 bases, with 10 bases spanning the gap. The CDR3 reads CASSQAPGVSYEQYF. The CDR3 coding sequence is TGCGCCAGCAGCCAAGCCCCAGGGGTCTCCTACGAGCAGTACTTC.

The chain is built from TRBV9 and TRBJ2-3; 10 positions agree with TRBD2. CDR1 SGDLS and CDR2 YYNGEE come from the germline V gene. CDR3 length equals 17 residues. V gave up 0 bases and J gave up 5 bases; unmatched junction bases: 9. CDR3 amino acids: CASSVASGGAYRDTQYF. The CDR3 region has the DNA TGTGCCAGCAGCGTAGCAAGCGGGGGGGCTTATAGAGATACGCAGTATTTT. The full variable domain, completed using reference TRBV9 and TRBJ2-3, is DSGVTQTPKHLITATGQRVTLRCSPRSGDLSVYWYQQSLDQGLQFLIQYYNGEERAKGNILERFSAQQFPDLHSELNLSSLELGDSALYFCASSVASGGAYRDTQYFGPGTRLTVL.

The chain is built from TRBV18 and TRBJ2-7; 7 bases map to TRBD1. V trimming: 1 base; J trimming: 2 bases; junction bases outside the gene matches: 8. This CDR3 is built from 16 residues. Germline assignment: CDR1 KGHSH and CDR2 LQKENI. This chain's CDR3 is CASSPQGARRTYEQYF. CDR3 in DNA: TGTGCCAGCTCACCACAGGGGGCGCGACGTACCTACGAGCAGTACTTC.

The chain links TRBV6-4 to TRBJ1-5, with D possibly being TRBD1 (5 bases). Trimming removed 5 bases from V and 5 bases from J, with 28 bases in between. This CDR3 contains 19 residues. Germline values: CDR1 MRHNA, CDR2 SNTAGT. The CDR3 spells CASSSQTWRVRGVDQPQHF. CDR3 DNA: TGTGCCAGCAGTTCGCAAACTTGGAGGGTGAGGGGAGTGGATCAGCCCCAGCATTTT.

This chain uses TRBV5-1 with TRBJ2-3, with 13 bases matching TRBD2. CDR1 and CDR2 from the germline V gene are SGHRS and YFSETQ. The trim removed 4 bases at V and 3 bases at J, leaving 5 bases unmatched. The CDR3 spans 16 residues. This chain's CDR3 is CASSLQLAGGTDTQYF. CDR3 DNA: TGCGCCAGCAGCCTCCAACTAGCGGGGGGGACAGATACGCAGTATTTT.

This rearrangement joins TRBV6-1 to TRBJ1-2, with 7 bases aligning to TRBD1. This CDR3 contains 15 residues. V lost 2 bases, J lost 2 bases, and 5 bases stayed unmatched. Germline V gene data show CDR1 as MNHNS and CDR2 as SASEGT. CDR3 coding DNA: TGTGCCAGCAGTGAACCCCTGACAGGGAACTATGGCTACACCTTC. It is translated as CASSEPLTGNYGYTF.

The chain links TRBV9 to TRBJ2-3; 7 bases are shared with TRBD2. Germline CDR1 and CDR2: SGDLS and YYNGEE. The CDR3 covers 15 residues. J gave up 2 bases and V 3 bases, and 6 bases lay outside the gene matches. This CDR3 reads CASSERGGNTDTQYF. DNA of the CDR3: TGTGCCAGCAGCGAGCGCGGGGGTAACACAGATACGCAGTATTTT.

This rearrangement joins TRBV18 to TRBJ1-2, with D perhaps matching TRBD1 (5 bases). The CDR3 is made up of 15 amino acids. Germline lookup yields CDR1 KGHSH and CDR2 LQKENI. The ends were cut back, 0 bases at V and 3 bases at J, with 11 bases in the middle. DNA for the CDR3: TGTGCCAGCTCACCACCGTCCAGGGATTACTATGGCTACACCTTC. Amino acid sequence: CASSPPSRDYYGYTF.

The chain links TRBV7-2 to TRBJ1-5; possible D gene TRBD1, 6 bases. The CDR3 consists of 15 residues. With 3 bases removed from V and 0 bases from J, the gap between germline ends came to 9 bases. Germline assignment: CDR1 SGHTA and CDR2 FQGNSA. Here the CDR3 DNA reads TGTGCCAGCAGCTTCAGGGGTTATAGCAATCAGCCCCAGCATTTT. The encoded protein is CASSFRGYSNQPQHF.

V and J are TRBV7-2 and TRBJ1-6, with no clear D. This CDR3 has 12 residues. Germline V gene sequence: CDR1 SGHTA, CDR2 FQGNSA. Between the trimmed V and J ends, which lost 5 bases and 14 bases, there was a span of 13 bases. CDR3 nucleotide sequence: TGTGCCAGCAGCCCAACTGGGCCCACCCTCCACTTT. Translated: CASSPTGPTLHF.

This rearrangement joins TRBV28 to TRBJ1-4; tentatively, D is TRBD1 (5 bases). Germline values: CDR1 MDHEN, CDR2 SYDVKM. Trimming took 7 bases from V and 8 from J, leaving 14 bases between them. The CDR3 is made up of 13 amino acids. CDR3 DNA: TGTGCCAGCATAGGAGGGGCTGGGGAAAAACTGTTTTTT. This gives the protein CASIGGAGEKLFF.

The rearrangement uses TRBV10-3 and TRBJ1-2, with D possibly being TRBD1 (6 bases). Germline V gene data show CDR1 as ENHRY and CDR2 as SYGVKD. The length of the CDR3 is 14 residues. V shed 3 bases and J shed 7 bases, with 15 bases lying between them. The CDR3 loop reads CAISDRRGGPGYTF. In nucleotides, the CDR3 is TGTGCCATCAGTGACCGAAGGGGGGGTCCTGGCTACACCTTC.

This clone was counted once. The V call is TRBV9, the J call TRBJ2-3, with D unresolved. The CDR3 spans 16 residues. Trimming took off 3 bases at V and 4 bases at J, with 18 bases between the two ends. CDR1 and CDR2 (germline): SGDLS, YYNGEE. The CDR3, as DNA: TGTGCCAGCAGCGCCAAGGCGGCTAGAGGATCAGATACGCAGTATTTT. It yields the protein CASSAKAARGSDTQYF.

The chain uses TRBV7-2 and TRBJ1-3; 8 bases agree with TRBD1. The CDR3 spans 16 residues. The junction had 4 bases not matched to a gene; V was cut back by 1 base and J by 2 bases. Germline CDR1 reads SGHTA; CDR2 reads FQGNSA. CDR3 sequence reads: CASSLGRGHAGNTIYF. CDR3 coding DNA: TGTGCCAGCAGCTTAGGCAGGGGGCATGCTGGAAACACCATATATTTT.